This T cell receptor (beta chain) is drawn from a study of T cells expressing NK-cell markers. Overall study context: Sequenced donors, eight in total, included seven who were HCMV-seropositive and one who was seronegative.

To note about this clonotype: The antigen is unknown.

TCR beta cDNA was generated via 5'RACE template switching incorporating UMIs. TCRdb reworked the 5' RACE reads into one entry per CDR3 protein, no DNA. This repertoire includes around 100,000 distinct CDR3 sequences. Looked up from germline, CDR1 is MNHNS and CDR2 is SASEGT. This CDR3 is built from 17 residues. Study-level points and caveats: Researchers report these clonotypes also headed the CD3+CD56-NKG2C+ fraction in several donors.

The sequence was collected from a woman between 18 and 70 years old in good health. Specimen: blood T cells: a sorted CD56 or NKG2C T cell subset, CD4+ or CD8+ T cells, or bulk PBMC T cells (not recorded which). This sequence joins TRBV6-1 and TRBJ2-3; checking the TCRdb D call of TRBD2 is not possible without DNA. CDR3: CASSDPQTSGYTDTQYF.